The 6 T cell receptor beta chains given below trace back to one sample, sequenced in a study of lymphopenia after photon versus proton radiotherapy. Method: immunoSEQ multiplex PCR; TCRdb's copy keeps in-frame clones and lacks some. The sample lists more than 20,000 clones; 85% were seen once. The specimen was peripheral blood, collected from a patient treated with photon-based radiotherapy. Receptors originate from a man between 60 and 70 years old with pancreatic cancer.

This chain uses TRBV5-1 with TRBJ2-3, with a weak D call TRBD2 (5 bases). The CDR3 extends over 15 amino acids. V lost 4 bases, J lost 0 bases, and 12 bases lay in between. Germline V gene data show CDR1 as SGHRS and CDR2 as YFSETQ. CDR3 bases: TGCGCCAGCAGCCCCCGCCCTAGCAGCACAGATACGCAGTATTTT. Encoded protein: CASSPRPSSTDTQYF.

This chain joins TRBV7-8 and TRBJ2-3, with TRBD2 matching 8 bases. The V gene's germline CDR1 is SGHVS and CDR2 FQNEAQ. Trimming removed 4 bases from V and 3 bases from J; junction bases left unmatched: 6. The CDR3 sequence is 15 residues long. CDR3: CASSSWTSMTDTQYF. The CDR3 coding sequence is TGTGCCAGCAGCTCATGGACTAGCATGACAGATACGCAGTATTTT.

The V call is TRBV5-1, the J call TRBJ2-5; tentative D call: TRBD2 (5 bases). CDR3 size: 12 residues. Germline values: CDR1 SGHRS, CDR2 YFSETQ. V lost 2 bases, J lost 3 bases, and 5 bases lay in between. CDR3 sequence: CASSFSEETQYF. The CDR3 coding sequence is TGCGCCAGCAGCTTTAGCGAAGAGACCCAGTACTTC. The whole variable domain, remainder taken from reference TRBV5-1 and TRBJ2-5, is KAGVTQTPRYLIKTRGQQVTLSCSPISGHRSVSWYQQTPGQGLQFLFEYFSETQRNKGNFPGRFSGRQFSNSRSEMNVSTLELGDSALYLCASSFSEETQYFGPGTRLLVL.

This chain connects TRBV19 to TRBJ2-7; a weak D match, TRBD2 (6 bases). V dropped 4 bases and J dropped 2 bases, with 12 bases sitting between them. The germline CDR1 and CDR2 sequences are LNHDA and SQIVND (reference sequence). The CDR3 has 14 amino acids. CDR3 protein: CASSKGRGTYEQYF. The DNA for the CDR3 is TGTGCCAGTAGTAAGGGCCGGGGGACCTACGAGCAGTACTTC.

The chain couples TRBV2 to TRBJ1-1; possibly TRBD1 for D (6 bases). CDR1 and CDR2 (germline): SNHLY, FYNNEI. The CDR3 has 10 amino acids. The germline V and J ends were trimmed by 5 bases and 11 bases, with 9 bases remaining between them. CDR3: CASSYDRAFF. The DNA for the CDR3 is TGTGCCAGCAGTTACGACAGGGCTTTCTTT.

The chain couples TRBV7-9 to TRBJ1-2; 7 nucleotides line up with TRBD1. Trimming at V came to 5 bases and at J to 4 bases, leaving 7 bases not matched to a gene. From germline, CDR1 is SEHNR and CDR2 FQNEAQ (reference sequence). The CDR3 contains 14 residues. Here the CDR3 DNA reads TGTGCCAGCAGCACCGAGGGACAGCGCTATGGCTACACCTTC. It codes for CASSTEGQRYGYTF.